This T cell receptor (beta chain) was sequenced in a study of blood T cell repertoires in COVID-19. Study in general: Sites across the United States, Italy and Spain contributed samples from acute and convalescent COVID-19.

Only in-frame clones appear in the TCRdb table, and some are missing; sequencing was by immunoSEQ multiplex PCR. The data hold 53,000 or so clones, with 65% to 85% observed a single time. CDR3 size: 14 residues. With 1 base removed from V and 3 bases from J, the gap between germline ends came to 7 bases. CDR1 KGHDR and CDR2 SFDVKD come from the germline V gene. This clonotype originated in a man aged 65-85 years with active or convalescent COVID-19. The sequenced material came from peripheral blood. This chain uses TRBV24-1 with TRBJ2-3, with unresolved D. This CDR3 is CATSDFDTTDTQYF. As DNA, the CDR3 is TGTGCCACCAGTGATTTCGACACGACAGATACGCAGTATTTT.